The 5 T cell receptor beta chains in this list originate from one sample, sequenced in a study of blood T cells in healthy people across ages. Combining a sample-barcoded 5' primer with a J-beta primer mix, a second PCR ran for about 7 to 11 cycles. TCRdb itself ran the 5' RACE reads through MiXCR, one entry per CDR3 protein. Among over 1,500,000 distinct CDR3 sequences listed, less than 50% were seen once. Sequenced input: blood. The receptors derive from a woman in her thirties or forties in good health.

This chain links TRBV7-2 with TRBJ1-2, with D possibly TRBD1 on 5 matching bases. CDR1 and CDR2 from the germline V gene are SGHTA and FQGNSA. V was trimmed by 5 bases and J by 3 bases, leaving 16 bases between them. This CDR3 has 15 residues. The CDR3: CASSPIRQFDYGYTF. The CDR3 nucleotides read TGTGCCAGCAGCCCAATTCGACAGTTCGACTATGGCTACACCTTC.

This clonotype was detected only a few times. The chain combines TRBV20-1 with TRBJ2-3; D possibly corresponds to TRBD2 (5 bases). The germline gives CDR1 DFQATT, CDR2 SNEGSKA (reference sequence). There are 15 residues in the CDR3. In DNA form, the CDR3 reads TGCAGCCTAAACGGCGGTCTCGGGATCACAGATACGCAGTATTTT. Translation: CSLNGGLGITDTQYF.

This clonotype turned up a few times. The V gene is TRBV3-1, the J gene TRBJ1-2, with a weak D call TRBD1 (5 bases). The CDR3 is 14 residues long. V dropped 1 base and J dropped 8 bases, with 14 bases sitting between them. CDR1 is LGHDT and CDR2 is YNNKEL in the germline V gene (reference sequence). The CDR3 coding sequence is TGTGCCAGCAGCCAAGGGAATAGGGGTAGCGGCTACACCTTC. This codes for CASSQGNRGSGYTF.

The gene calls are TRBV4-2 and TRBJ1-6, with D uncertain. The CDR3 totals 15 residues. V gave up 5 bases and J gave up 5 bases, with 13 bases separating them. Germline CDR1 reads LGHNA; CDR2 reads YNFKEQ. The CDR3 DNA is TGTGCCAGCAGCGCCCAGTCCGGTAATAATTCACCCCTCCACTTT. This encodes CASSAQSGNNSPLHF.

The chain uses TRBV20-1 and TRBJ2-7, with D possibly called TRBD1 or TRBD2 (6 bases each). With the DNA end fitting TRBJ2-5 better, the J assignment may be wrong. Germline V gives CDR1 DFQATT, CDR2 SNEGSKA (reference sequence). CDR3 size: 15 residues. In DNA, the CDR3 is TGCAGTGCTAGTGGTGGGGGGCCTGGAGATGAGACCCAGTACTTC. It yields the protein CSASGGGPGDETQYF.